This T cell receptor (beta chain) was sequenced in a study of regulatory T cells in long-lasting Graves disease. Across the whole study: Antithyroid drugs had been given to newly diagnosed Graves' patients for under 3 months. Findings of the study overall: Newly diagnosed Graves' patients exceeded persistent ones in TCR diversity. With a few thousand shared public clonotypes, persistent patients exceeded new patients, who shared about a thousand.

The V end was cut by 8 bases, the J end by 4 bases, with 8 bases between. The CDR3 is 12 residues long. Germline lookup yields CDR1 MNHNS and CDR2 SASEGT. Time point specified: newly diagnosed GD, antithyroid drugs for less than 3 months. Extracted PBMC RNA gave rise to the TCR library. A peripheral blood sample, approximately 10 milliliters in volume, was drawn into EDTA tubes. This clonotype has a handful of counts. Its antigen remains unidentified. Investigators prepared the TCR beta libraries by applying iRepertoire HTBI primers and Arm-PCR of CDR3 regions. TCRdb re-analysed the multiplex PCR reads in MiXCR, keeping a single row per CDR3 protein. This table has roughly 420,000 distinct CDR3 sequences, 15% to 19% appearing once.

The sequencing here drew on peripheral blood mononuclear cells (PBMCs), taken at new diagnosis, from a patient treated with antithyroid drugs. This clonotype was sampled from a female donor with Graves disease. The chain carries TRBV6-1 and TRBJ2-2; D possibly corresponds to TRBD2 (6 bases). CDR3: CASAGFTGELFF. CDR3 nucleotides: TGTGCCAGCGCGGGGTTCACCGGGGAGCTGTTTTTT.